These T cell receptor beta chains were read from a single sample in a study of CD8 T cells in ankylosing spondylitis. TCRdb processed the 5' RACE reads anew with MiXCR; each CDR3 protein has one entry. Among about 540,000 distinct CDR3 sequences, about 13% were seen once, and the ten largest hold approximately 6.3%. Sequenced material: blood, either unsorted or a sorted T cell fraction (not recorded which). The receptors here all came from a male donor with ankylosing spondylitis. The CDR3 runs from the conserved cysteine through the conserved F or W. A D gene is named only where the DNA matches it firmly. Clone size is shown for a subset of rows, as once, few, many or a class of expanded clone.

d_gene	abundance	v_gene	j_gene	CDR3nt	CDR3aa
TRBD2	.	TRBV20-1	TRBJ2-5	TGCAGTGCTAAATCCCCTAGCGGGAGAGGAGAGACCCAGTACTTC	CSAKSPSGRGETQYF
.	few	TRBV20-1	TRBJ2-1	TGCAGTGCCCAGAGGGCAGGTCAGCAGATAAATGAGCAGTTCTTC	CSAQRAGQQINEQFF
.	few	TRBV30	TRBJ2-5	TGTGCCTGGAGTGTATTCCAAGAGACCCAGTACTTC	CAWSVFQETQYF
.	few	TRBV11-2	TRBJ2-5	TGTGCCAGCAGCGTGACAGGTGGGGAAGAGACCCAGTACTTC	CASSVTGGEETQYF
TRBD2	few	TRBV5-1	TRBJ2-7	TGCGCCAGCAGCTTGACCACTAGCGGGGGTCCTTACGAGCAGTACTTC	CASSLTTSGGPYEQYF
.	few	TRBV12-3/TRBV12-4	TRBJ2-1	TGTGCCAGCAGCTTAGGTAGGGTTGGGCATGAGCAGTTCTTC	CASSLGRVGHEQFF
.	few	TRBV19	TRBJ2-2	TGTGCCAGTAGACCCGGGGCAAACACCGGGGAGCTGTTTTTT	CASRPGANTGELFF
.	few	TRBV5-4	TRBJ1-6	TGTGCCAGCAGCTTGGATTTCTCCTTGGCGAATTCACCCCTCCACTTT	CASSLDFSLANSPLHF
.	few	TRBV24-1	TRBJ2-7	.	CATGVTSSTSGRAPGSPTYEQYF
.	few	TRBV7-9	TRBJ1-6	TGTGCCAGCAGCCCCCGAGGGGACTTGAATTCACCCCTCCACTTT	CASSPRGDLNSPLHF
.	.	TRBV2	TRBJ2-7	TGTGCCAGCAGTTCCATTGGCGGATTATACGAGCAGTACTTC	CASSSIGGLYEQYF
.	many	TRBV19	TRBJ2-1	TGTGCCAGTAGTGTCGGGAGCTCCTACAATGAGCAGTTCTTC	CASSVGSSYNEQFF
.	few	TRBV5-1	TRBJ1-2	TGCGCCAGCGCCCGAAATGGGGAGGCTAACTATGGCTACACCTTC	CASARNGEANYGYTF
TRBD2	few	TRBV20-1	TRBJ2-7	TGCAGTGCTAGAGATCGACTAGCGGGGTCCGTCTCCTACGAGCAGTACTTC	CSARDRLAGSVSYEQYF
.	.	TRBV29-1	TRBJ2-2	TGCAGCGTTGAGGGGGAGACCCGGGCTGGGGAGCTGTTTTTT	CSVEGETRAGELFF